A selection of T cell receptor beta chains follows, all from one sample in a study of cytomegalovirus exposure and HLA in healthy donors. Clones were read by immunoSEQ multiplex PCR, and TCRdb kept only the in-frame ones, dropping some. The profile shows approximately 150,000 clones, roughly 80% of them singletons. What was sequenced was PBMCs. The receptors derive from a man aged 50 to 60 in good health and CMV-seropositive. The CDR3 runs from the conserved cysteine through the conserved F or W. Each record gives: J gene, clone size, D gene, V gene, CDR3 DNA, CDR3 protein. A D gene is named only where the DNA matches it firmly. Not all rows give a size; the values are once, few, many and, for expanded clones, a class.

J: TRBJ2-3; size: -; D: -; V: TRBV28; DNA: TGTGCCAGCGGATCAAGGGGCATTACAGATACGCAGTATTTT; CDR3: CASGSRGITDTQYF
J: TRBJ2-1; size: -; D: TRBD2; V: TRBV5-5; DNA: TGTGCCAGCAGCTTGATTGTCGTAGCGGGGACCAATGAGCAGTTCTTC; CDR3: CASSLIVVAGTNEQFF
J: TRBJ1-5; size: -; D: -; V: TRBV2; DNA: TGTGCCAGCAGTCAGGGGCTCCTACAGCCCCAGCATTTT; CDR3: CASSQGLLQPQHF
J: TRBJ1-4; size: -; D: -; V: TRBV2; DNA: TGTGCCAGCAAACGACAGAATGTTCAAGCTGAAAAACTGTTTTTT; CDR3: CASKRQNVQAEKLFF
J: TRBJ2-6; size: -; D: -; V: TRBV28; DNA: TGTGCCAGCAGTTTACACCCGGGGGACTCTGGGGCCAACGTCCTGACTTTC; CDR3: CASSLHPGDSGANVLTF
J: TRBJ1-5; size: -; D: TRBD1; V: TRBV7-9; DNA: TGTGCCAGCAGCGGACCGGGACAGGGTTCGAGTCAGCCCCAGCATTTT; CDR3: CASSGPGQGSSQPQHF
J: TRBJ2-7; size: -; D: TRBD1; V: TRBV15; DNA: TGTGCCACCAGCGGGGCGCGGGACCGTAGGCAGGGGGCCCCAACCTACGAGCAGTACTTC; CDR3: CATSGARDRRQGAPTYEQYF
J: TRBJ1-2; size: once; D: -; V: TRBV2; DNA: TGTGCCAGCAGTGACCGGGGCTATGGCTACACCTTC; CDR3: CASSDRGYGYTF
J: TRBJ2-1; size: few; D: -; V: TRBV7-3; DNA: TGTGCCAGCAGCTTAATACGGAGCTCCTACAATGAGCAGTTCTTC; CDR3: CASSLIRSSYNEQFF
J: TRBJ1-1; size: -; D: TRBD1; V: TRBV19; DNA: TGTGCCAGTAGTATAACAGGGGGGAACACTGAAGCTTTCTTT; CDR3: CASSITGGNTEAFF
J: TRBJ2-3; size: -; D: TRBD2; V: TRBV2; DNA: TGTGCCAGCAGTGGCCGGGAGGGCAGACCTACTAGCACAGATACGCAGTATTTT; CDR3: CASSGREGRPTSTDTQYF
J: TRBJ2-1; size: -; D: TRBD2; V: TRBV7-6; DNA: TGTGCCAGCAGCTTAGGAGGGGAGGGTGAGCAGTTCTTC; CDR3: CASSLGGEGEQFF
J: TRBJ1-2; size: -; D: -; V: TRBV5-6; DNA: TGTGCCAGCAGGGGGGCGGTAAACTATGGCTACACCTTC; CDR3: CASRGAVNYGYTF
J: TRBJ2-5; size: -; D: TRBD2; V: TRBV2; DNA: TGTGCCAGCAGTAGGGCTAGCGGGAGGGGAGAGACCCAGTACTTC; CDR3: CASSRASGRGETQYF
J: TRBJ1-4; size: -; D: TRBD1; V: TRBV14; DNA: TGTGCCAGCAGCCATGACAGGGAGAATGAAAAACTGTTTTTT; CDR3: CASSHDRENEKLFF
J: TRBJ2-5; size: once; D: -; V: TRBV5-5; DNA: TGTGCCAGCAGCTTGGTTCTGACGGCCGGGACCAGCGGGGAGACCCAGTACTTC; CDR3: CASSLVLTAGTSGETQYF
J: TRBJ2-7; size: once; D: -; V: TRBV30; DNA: TGTGCCTGGAGTGTCGGTACGGCCTACGAGCAGTACTTC; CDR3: CAWSVGTAYEQYF
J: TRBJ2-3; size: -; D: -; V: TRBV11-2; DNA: TGTGCCAGCAGCTTAGGGCCCGGAGGTACAGATACGCAGTATTTT; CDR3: CASSLGPGGTDTQYF
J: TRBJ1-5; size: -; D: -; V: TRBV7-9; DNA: TGTGCCAGCAGCTTTTGGGACACGAATCAGCCCCAGCATTTT; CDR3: CASSFWDTNQPQHF
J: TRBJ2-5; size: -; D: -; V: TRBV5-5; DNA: TGTGCCAGCAGCTCGAGAGCCCACGGCCTGGAGGCCCAGTACTTC; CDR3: CASSSRAHGLEAQYF
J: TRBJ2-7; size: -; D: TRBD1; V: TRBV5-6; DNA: TGTGCCAGCAGCTTGGGGTGGGGGACAGGGAGCTACGAGCAGTACTTC; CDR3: CASSLGWGTGSYEQYF
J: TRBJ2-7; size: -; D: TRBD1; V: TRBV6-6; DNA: TGTGCCAGCAGCACCCGGGACAGGGTCAATTACGAGCAGTACTTC; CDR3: CASSTRDRVNYEQYF
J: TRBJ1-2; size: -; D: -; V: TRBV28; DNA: TGTGCCAGCAGCTACCCGTCCCGGTTTGAGGGCTACACCTTC; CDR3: CASSYPSRFEGYTF
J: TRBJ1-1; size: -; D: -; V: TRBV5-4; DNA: TGTGCCAGCAGCTTGTATGGGTCAAGGAGGACTGAAGCTTTCTTT; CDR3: CASSLYGSRRTEAFF
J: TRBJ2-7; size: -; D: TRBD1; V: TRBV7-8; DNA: TGTGCCAGCAGGGACAGGAGCTACGAGCAGTACTTC; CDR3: CASRDRSYEQYF
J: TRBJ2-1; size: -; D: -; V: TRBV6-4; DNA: TGTGCCAGCAGTGACTGGCAGGTTAATGTCAATGAGCAGTTCTTC; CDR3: CASSDWQVNVNEQFF
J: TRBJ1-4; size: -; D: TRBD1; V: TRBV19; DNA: TGTGCCAGTGCTTACTCACAGGGGGCCCCTAATGAAAAACTGTTTTTT; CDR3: CASAYSQGAPNEKLFF
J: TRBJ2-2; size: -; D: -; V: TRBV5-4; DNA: TGTGCCAGCAGCTTGGTTGAGCACCGGAACACCGGGGAGCTGTTTTTT; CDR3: CASSLVEHRNTGELFF
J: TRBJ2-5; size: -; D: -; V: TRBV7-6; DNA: TGTGCCAGCAGCTTATACAACCAAGAGACCCAGTACTTC; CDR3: CASSLYNQETQYF
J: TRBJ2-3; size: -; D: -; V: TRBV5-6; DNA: TGTGCCAGCAGCTACAGACAGGATAGCACAGATACGCAGTATTTT; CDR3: CASSYRQDSTDTQYF
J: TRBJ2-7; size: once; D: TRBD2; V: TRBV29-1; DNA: TGCAGCGTGAGGAGCGGGAGCTCCTACGAGCAGTACTTC; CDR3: CSVRSGSSYEQYF
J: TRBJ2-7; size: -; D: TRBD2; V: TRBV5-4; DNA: TGTGCCAGCAGCTTTAGTAGCGGGGGCTCCTACGAGCAGTACTTC; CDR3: CASSFSSGGSYEQYF
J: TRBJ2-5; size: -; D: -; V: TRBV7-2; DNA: TGTGCCAGCAGCTTAGGTGGGGGGAAGTACCAAGAGACCCAGTACTTC; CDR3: CASSLGGGKYQETQYF
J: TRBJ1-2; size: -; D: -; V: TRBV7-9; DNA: TGTGCCAGCAGCTTGACACCCCCCTATGGCTACACCTTC; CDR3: CASSLTPPYGYTF
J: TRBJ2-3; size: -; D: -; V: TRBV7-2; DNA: TGTGCCAGCAGCTCCTCCCCGGGAGCGGGCGACTATTTT; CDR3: CASSSSPGAGDYF
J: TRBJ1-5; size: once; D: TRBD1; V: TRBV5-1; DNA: TGCGCCAGCAGCCTACGGGACAGCGAAGGGGGCAATCAGCCCCAGCATTTT; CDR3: CASSLRDSEGGNQPQHF
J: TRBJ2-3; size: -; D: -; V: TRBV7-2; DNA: TGTGCCAGCAGCTTTAGGCCTGGCGCTGCCGGGAGAGCAGATACGCAGTATTTT; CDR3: CASSFRPGAAGRADTQYF
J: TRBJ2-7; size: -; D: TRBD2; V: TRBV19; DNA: TGTGCCAGTAGTATGGGTCCCAGCGGGAGCTACGAGCAGTACTTC; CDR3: CASSMGPSGSYEQYF
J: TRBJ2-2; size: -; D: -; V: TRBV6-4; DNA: TGTGCCAGCAGTGACGAGGCCGGGGAGCTGTTTTTT; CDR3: CASSDEAGELFF
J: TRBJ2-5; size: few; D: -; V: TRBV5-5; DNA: TGTGCCAGCCAAACTGGGCCGCAAGAGACCCAGTACTTC; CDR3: CASQTGPQETQYF
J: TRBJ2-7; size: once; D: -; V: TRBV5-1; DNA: TGCGCCAGCAGCTCTGGAAACAGGGCCTCGTCCTACGAGCAGTACTTC; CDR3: CASSSGNRASSYEQYF
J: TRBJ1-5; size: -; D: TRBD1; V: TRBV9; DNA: TGTGCCAGCAGCTTAGAACCAGGGGGAAATCAGCCCCAGCATTTT; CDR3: CASSLEPGGNQPQHF
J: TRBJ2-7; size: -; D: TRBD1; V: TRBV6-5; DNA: TGTGCCAGCACCCCGGGACAGGGGTTACACGAGCAGTACTTC; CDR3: CASTPGQGLHEQYF
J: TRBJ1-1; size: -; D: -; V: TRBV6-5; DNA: TGTGCCAGCAGTTACAGGTTTTTGACAATGAACACTGAAGCTTTCTTT; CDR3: CASSYRFLTMNTEAFF
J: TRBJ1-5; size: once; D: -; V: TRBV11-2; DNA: TGTGCCAGCAGCTTAGGACAGAATCAGCCCCAGCATTTT; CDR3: CASSLGQNQPQHF
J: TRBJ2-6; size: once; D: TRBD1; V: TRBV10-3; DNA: TGTGCCATCAGTGTCGGGACAGGGGCTGGGGCCAACGTCCTGACTTTC; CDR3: CAISVGTGAGANVLTF
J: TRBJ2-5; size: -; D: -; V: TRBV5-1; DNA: TGCGCCAGCAGCTCCCTGCCCCCAGGAGGTGGAGAGACCCAGTACTTC; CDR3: CASSSLPPGGGETQYF
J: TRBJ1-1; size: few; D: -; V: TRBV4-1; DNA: TGCGCCAGCAGCAGCCGGGGGGGCTTAGCTTTCTTT; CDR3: CASSSRGGLAFF
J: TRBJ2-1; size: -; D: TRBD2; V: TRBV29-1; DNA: TGCAGCGTTGAAGGGTCACGCTCTAGCGGGGGGTACAATGAGCAGTTCTTC; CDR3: CSVEGSRSSGGYNEQFF